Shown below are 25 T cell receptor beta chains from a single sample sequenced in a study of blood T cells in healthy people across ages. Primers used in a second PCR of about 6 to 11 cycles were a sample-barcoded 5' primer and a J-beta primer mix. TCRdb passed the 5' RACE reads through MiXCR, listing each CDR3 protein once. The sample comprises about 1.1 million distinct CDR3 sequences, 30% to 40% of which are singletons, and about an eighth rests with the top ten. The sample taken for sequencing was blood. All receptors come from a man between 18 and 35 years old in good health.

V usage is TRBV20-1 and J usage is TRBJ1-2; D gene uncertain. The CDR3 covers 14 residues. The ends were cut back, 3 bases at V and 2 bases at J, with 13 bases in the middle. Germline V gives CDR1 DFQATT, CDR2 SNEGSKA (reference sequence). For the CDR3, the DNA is TGCAGTGCTAGCCCCGGACGTTTGAACTATGGCTACACCTTC. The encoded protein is CSASPGRLNYGYTF.

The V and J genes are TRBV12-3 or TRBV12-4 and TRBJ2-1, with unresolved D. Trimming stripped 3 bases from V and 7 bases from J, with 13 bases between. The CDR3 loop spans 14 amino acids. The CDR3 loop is CASSFRVRVNEQFF. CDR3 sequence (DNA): TGTGCCAGCAGTTTTCGAGTTAGGGTGAATGAGCAGTTCTTC.

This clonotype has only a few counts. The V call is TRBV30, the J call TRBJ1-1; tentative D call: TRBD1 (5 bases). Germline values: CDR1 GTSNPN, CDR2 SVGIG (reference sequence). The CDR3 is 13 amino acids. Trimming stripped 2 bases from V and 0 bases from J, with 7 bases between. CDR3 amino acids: CAWSTGMNTEAFF. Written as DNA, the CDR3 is TGTGCCTGGAGTACAGGTATGAACACTGAAGCTTTCTTT.

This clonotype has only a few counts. CDR3 coding DNA: TGTGCCAGCAGTCCCTTGAGTAGCGGGACGAGATCCCCCCAAGAGACCCAGTACTTC. The encoded protein is CASSPLSSGTRSPQETQYF. This sequence joins TRBV6-2 or TRBV6-3 and TRBJ2-5, with TRBD2 matching 8 bases. V lost 5 bases, J lost 1 base, and 18 bases stayed unmatched. Germline CDR1 reads MNHEY; CDR2 reads SVGEGT. The CDR3 sequence is 19 residues long.

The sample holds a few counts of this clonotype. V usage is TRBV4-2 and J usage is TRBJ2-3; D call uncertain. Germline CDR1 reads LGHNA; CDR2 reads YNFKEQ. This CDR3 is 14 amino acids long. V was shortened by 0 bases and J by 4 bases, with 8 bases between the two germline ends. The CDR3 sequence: CASSQEARSDTQYF. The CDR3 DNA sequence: TGTGCCAGCAGCCAAGAGGCGCGTTCAGATACGCAGTATTTT.

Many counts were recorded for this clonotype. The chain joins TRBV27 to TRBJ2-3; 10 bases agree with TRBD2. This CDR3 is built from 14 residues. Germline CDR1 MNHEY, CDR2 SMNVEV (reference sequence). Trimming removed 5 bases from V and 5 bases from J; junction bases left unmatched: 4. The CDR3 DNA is TGTGCCAGCAGTCAGGGACTAGCGATAGATACGCAGTATTTT. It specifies CASSQGLAIDTQYF.

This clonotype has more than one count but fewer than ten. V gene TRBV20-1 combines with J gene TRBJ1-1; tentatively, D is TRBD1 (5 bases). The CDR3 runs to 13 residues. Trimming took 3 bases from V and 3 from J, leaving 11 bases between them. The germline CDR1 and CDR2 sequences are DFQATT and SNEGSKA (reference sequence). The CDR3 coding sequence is TGCAGTGCTAGTAATATGGGGCACACTGAAGCTTTCTTT. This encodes CSASNMGHTEAFF.

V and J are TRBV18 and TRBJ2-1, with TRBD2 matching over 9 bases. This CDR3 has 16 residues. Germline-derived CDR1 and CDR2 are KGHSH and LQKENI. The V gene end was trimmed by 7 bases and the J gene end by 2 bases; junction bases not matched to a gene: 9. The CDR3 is CASCVQGLAPYNEQFF. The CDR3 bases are TGTGCCAGCTGCGTCCAGGGACTAGCCCCCTACAATGAGCAGTTCTTC. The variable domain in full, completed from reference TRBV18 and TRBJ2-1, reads NAGVMQNPRHLVRRRGQEARLRCSPMKGHSHVYWYRQLPEEGLKFMVYLQKENIIDESGMPKERFSAEFPKEGPSILRIQQVVRGDSAAYFCASCVQGLAPYNEQFFGPGTRLTVL.

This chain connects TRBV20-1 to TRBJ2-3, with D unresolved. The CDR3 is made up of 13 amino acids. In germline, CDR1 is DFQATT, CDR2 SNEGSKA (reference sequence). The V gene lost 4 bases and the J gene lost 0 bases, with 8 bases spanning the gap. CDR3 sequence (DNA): TGCAGTGCTAATAACCCTAGCACAGATACGCAGTATTTT. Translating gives CSANNPSTDTQYF.

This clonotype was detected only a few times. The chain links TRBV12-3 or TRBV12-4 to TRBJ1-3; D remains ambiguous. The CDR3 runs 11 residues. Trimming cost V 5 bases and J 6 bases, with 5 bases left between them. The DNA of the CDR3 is TGTGCCAGCAGTCTGGAAAACACCATATATTTT. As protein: CASSLENTIYF.

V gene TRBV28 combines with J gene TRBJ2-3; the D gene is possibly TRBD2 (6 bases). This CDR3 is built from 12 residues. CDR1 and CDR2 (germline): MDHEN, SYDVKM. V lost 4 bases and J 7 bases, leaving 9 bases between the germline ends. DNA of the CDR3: TGTGCCAGCAGTTCGGCGGGGTATACGCAGTATTTT. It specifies CASSSAGYTQYF.

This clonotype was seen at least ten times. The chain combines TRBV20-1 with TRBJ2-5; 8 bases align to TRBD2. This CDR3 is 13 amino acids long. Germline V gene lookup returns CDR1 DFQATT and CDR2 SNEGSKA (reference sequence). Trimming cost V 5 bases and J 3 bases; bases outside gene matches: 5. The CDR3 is CSAPPAGEETQYF. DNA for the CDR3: TGCAGTGCTCCCCCAGCGGGGGAAGAGACCCAGTACTTC.

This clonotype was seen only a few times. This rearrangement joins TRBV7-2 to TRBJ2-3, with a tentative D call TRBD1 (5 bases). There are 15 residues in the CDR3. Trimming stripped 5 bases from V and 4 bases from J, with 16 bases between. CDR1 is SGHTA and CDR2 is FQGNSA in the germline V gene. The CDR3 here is CASSEQGPGPDTQYF. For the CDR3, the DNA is TGTGCCAGCAGCGAGCAGGGTCCGGGTCCAGATACGCAGTATTTT.

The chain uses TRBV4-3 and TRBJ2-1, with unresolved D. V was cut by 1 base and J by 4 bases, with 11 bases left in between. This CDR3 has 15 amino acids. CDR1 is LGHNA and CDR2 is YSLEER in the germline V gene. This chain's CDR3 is CASSQVRLDYNEQFF. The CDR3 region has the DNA TGCGCCAGCAGCCAAGTTCGGTTAGATTACAATGAGCAGTTCTTC.

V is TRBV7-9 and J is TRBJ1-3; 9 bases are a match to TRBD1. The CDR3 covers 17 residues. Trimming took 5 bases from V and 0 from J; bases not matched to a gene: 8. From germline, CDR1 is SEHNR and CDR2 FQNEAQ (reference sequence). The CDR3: CASSLQGAKLSGNTIYF. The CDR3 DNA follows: TGTGCCAGCAGCCTACAGGGGGCGAAGCTCTCTGGAAACACCATATATTTT.

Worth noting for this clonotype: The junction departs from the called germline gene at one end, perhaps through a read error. In nucleotides, the CDR3 is TGCGCCAGCAGCCAAAGTCGGGACAGGGGCACAGATGCGCAGTATTTT. Amino acid sequence: CASSQSRDRGTDAQYF. The chain combines TRBV4-1 with TRBJ2-3; 10 bases align to TRBD1. The germline V gene has CDR1 MGHRA and CDR2 YSYEKL. There are 16 residues in the CDR3.

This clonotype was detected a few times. CDR3 sequence (DNA): TGTGCCAGCAGGAACCGGGACGACTCCCGCAATGAGCAGTTCTTC. This gives the protein CASRNRDDSRNEQFF. This chain joins TRBV28 and TRBJ2-1; perhaps D is TRBD1 or TRBD2 (5 bases each). The CDR3 has 15 residues. The germline CDR1 and CDR2 sequences are MDHEN and SYDVKM. The V gene lost 6 bases and the J gene lost 6 bases, with 18 bases spanning the gap.

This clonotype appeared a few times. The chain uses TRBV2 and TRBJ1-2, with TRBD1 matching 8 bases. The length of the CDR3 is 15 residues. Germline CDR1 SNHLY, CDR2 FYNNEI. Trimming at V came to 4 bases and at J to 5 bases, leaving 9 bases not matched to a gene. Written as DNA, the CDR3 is TGTGCCAGCAGTGTCGACAGGGGTTCGAATTATGGCTACACCTTC. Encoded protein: CASSVDRGSNYGYTF.

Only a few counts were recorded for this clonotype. In DNA form, the CDR3 reads TGTGCCAGCAGTTACGACCCCAGGGGGGCAGATACGCAGTATTTT. This codes for CASSYDPRGADTQYF. This rearrangement joins TRBV6-5 to TRBJ2-3; tentatively, D is TRBD1 (7 bases). This CDR3 comprises 15 residues. The V gene lost 2 bases and the J gene lost 4 bases, with 13 bases spanning the gap. Germline V gives CDR1 MNHEY, CDR2 SVGAGI.

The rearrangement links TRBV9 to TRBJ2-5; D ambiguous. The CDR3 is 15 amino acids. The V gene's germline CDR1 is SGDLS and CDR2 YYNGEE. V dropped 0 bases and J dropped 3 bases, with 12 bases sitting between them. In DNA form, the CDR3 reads TGTGCCAGCAGCGTAGTGGCTGGAGAGAAAGAGACCCAGTACTTC. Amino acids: CASSVVAGEKETQYF. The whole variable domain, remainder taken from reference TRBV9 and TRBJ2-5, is DSGVTQTPKHLITATGQRVTLRCSPRSGDLSVYWYQQSLDQGLQFLIQYYNGEERAKGNILERFSAQQFPDLHSELNLSSLELGDSALYFCASSVVAGEKETQYFGPGTRLLVL.

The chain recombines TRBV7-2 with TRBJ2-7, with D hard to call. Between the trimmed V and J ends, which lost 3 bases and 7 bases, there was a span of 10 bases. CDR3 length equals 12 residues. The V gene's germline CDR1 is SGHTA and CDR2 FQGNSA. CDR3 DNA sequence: TGTGCCAGCAGCTTTCCCAACAATGAGCAGTACTTC. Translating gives CASSFPNNEQYF.

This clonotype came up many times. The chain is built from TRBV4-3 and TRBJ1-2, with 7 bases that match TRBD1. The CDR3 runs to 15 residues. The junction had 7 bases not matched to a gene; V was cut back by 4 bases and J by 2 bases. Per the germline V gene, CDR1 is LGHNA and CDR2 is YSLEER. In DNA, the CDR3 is TGCGCCAGCAGCCCACGACAGGGTTGGAACTATGGCTACACCTTC. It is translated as CASSPRQGWNYGYTF.

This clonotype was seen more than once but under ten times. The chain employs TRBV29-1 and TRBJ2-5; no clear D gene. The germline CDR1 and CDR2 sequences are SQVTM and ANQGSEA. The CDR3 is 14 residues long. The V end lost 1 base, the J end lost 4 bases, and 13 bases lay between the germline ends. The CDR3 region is CSVEGSADRETQYF. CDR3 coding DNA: TGCAGCGTTGAAGGATCAGCAGATAGAGAGACCCAGTACTTC.

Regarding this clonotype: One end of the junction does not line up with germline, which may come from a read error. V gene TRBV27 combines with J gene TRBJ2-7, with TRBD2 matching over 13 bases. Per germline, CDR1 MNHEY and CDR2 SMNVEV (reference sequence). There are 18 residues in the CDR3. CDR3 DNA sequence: TGTGCTAGCAGTTTCGGGACTAGCGGGAAATCCTCCTCCTACGAGCAGTACTTC. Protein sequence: CASSFGTSGKSSSYEQYF.

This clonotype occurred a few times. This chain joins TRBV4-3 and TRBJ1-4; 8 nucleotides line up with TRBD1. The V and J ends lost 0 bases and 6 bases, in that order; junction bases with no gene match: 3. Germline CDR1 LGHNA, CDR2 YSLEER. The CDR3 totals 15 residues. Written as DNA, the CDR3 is TGCGCCAGCAGCCAAGATCACAGGGGGGATGAAAAACTGTTTTTT. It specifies CASSQDHRGDEKLFF.